The 18 T cell receptor beta chains below come from one sample, sequenced in a study of T cell clones after liver transplantation. Libraries were prepared by immunoSEQ multiplex PCR; TCRdb keeps only in-frame clonotypes and omits some of them. Of 95,000 to 130,000 clones in the sample, approximately 90% were seen once. Sample: CD4+ T cells from blood, taken 12 months after liver transplant. The receptors stem from a human patient who received a liver transplant. The T cells may come from the graft donor.

The chain links TRBV7-2 to TRBJ2-1; TRBD1 aligns across 10 bases. J was trimmed by 7 bases and V by 6 bases; bases with no gene match: 9. The germline CDR1 and CDR2 sequences are SGHTA and FQGNSA. The CDR3 runs 15 residues. In DNA, the CDR3 is TGTGCCAGCAGACCGGACAGGGGGGGATCGAATGAGCAGTTCTTC. This sequence encodes CASRPDRGGSNEQFF.

J is TRBJ2-2 and V is TRBV7-9; 8 positions match TRBD2. The CDR3 totals 15 residues. Trimming removed 5 bases from V and 1 base from J; junction bases left unmatched: 3. Germline V gives CDR1 SEHNR, CDR2 FQNEAQ (reference sequence). DNA of the CDR3: TGTGCCAGCAGCGCTACTAGCGGGAACACCGGGGAGCTGTTTTTT. Translation: CASSATSGNTGELFF.

The V gene is TRBV7-2, the J gene TRBJ2-4, with D perhaps being TRBD1 or TRBD2 (6 bases each). Germline CDR1 reads SGHTA; CDR2 reads FQGNSA. Trimming cost V 5 bases and J 1 base, with 18 bases left between them. The CDR3 spans 17 residues. CDR3 in DNA: TGTGCCAGCAGCCCGGGAGCCGCGAGGGGGGCCAAAAACATTCAGTACTTC. Translation: CASSPGAARGAKNIQYF.

The chain joins TRBV6-1 to TRBJ2-5, with TRBD2 identical over 7 bases. This CDR3 has 12 amino acids. CDR1 and CDR2 from the germline V gene are MNHNS and SASEGT. Losses at the gene ends were 8 bases for V and 2 bases for J; bases not matched to a gene: 2. Here the CDR3 DNA reads TGTGCCAGCGTCGGGGGGCAAGAGACCCAGTACTTC. Protein sequence: CASVGGQETQYF.

The rearrangement links TRBV5-1 to TRBJ2-3, with D maybe TRBD1 (6 bases). Trimming shortened V by 4 bases and J by 4 bases, and 13 bases separated the two germline ends. CDR1 and CDR2 from the germline V gene are SGHRS and YFSETQ. This CDR3 has 14 amino acids. DNA for the CDR3: TGCGCCAGCAGCCCCAGACAGGACGCAGATACGCAGTATTTT. It codes for CASSPRQDADTQYF.

The chain carries TRBV18 and TRBJ2-7; a possible D gene is TRBD1 (5 bases). The germline V gene encodes CDR1 KGHSH and CDR2 LQKENI. CDR3 length equals 15 residues. V lost 3 bases and J 3 bases, leaving 15 bases between the germline ends. CDR3 in DNA: TGTGCCAGCTCACCCTCGGACATACAGAGCTACGAGCAGTACTTC. Translating gives CASSPSDIQSYEQYF.

The chain recombines TRBV6-5 with TRBJ2-5, with 7 bases that match TRBD1. Germline trimming cut 7 bases from V and 6 bases from J; bases unmatched to any gene: 11. CDR3 length: 14 amino acids. CDR1 and CDR2 from the germline V gene are MNHEY and SVGAGI. CDR3 nucleotides: TGTGCCAGCACAATACAGGGGTCACAGCAGACCCAGTACTTC. This translates into CASTIQGSQQTQYF.

The CDR3 DNA reads as TGTGCCAGCAGCTCCGGACAGGGAGGTGAAAAACTGTTTTTT. Its translation: CASSSGQGGEKLFF. The rearrangement uses TRBV11-2 and TRBJ1-4; 8 positions match TRBD1. CDR1 is SGHAT and CDR2 is FQNNGV in the germline V gene. The CDR3 is 14 residues long. Trimming cost V 4 bases and J 7 bases; bases outside gene matches: 5. Supplemented by reference TRBV11-2 and TRBJ1-4, the full variable domain reads EAGVAQSPRYKIIEKRQSVAFWCNPISGHATLYWYQQILGQGPKLLIQFQNNGVVDDSQLPKDRFSAERLKGVDSTLKIQPAKLEDSAVYLCASSSGQGGEKLFFGSGTQLSVL.

This sequence joins TRBV11-3 and TRBJ2-7, with TRBD2 matching over 11 bases. With 5 bases clipped from V and 6 bases from J, the junction kept 6 bases outside the gene matches. The CDR3 has 14 amino acids. Germline V gives CDR1 SGHNT, CDR2 YENEEA. The CDR3 reads CASSPRLAGTEQYF. The CDR3 DNA sequence: TGTGCCAGCAGCCCCCGACTAGCGGGAACCGAGCAGTACTTC.

The genes are TRBV2 and TRBJ1-2, with 10 positions matching TRBD1. The J segment lost 4 bases and the V segment lost 7 bases, leaving 6 bases of the junction unmatched. CDR1 SNHLY and CDR2 FYNNEI come from the germline V gene. The CDR3 sequence is 14 residues long. CDR3 region: CASISGTGAYGYTF. In nucleotides, the CDR3 is TGTGCCAGCATCTCCGGGACAGGGGCCTATGGCTACACCTTC.

The chain employs TRBV6-5 and TRBJ2-7; 7 nucleotides agree with TRBD1. CDR1 MNHEY and CDR2 SVGAGI come from the germline V gene. J was trimmed by 2 bases and V by 6 bases; bases with no gene match: 4. This CDR3 has 13 amino acids. CDR3 in amino acids: CASSRDSTYEQYF. The DNA of the CDR3 is TGTGCCAGCAGCCGGGACAGCACCTACGAGCAGTACTTC.

The V gene is TRBV27, the J gene TRBJ2-6; tentatively, D is TRBD1 (5 bases). CDR1 MNHEY and CDR2 SMNVEV come from the germline V gene (reference sequence). CDR3 length: 16 residues. The V end was cut by 7 bases, the J end by 4 bases, with 17 bases between. CDR3 DNA sequence: TGTGCCAGCACCATCTCTAGGGGCCCCGGGGCCAACGTCCTGACTTTC. The encoded protein is CASTISRGPGANVLTF.

The genes are TRBV5-1 and TRBJ2-5; 8 bases match TRBD1. CDR3 size: 15 residues. CDR1 SGHRS and CDR2 YFSETQ come from the germline V gene. Losses at the gene ends were 3 bases for V and 1 base for J; bases not matched to a gene: 5. The CDR3 sequence is CASSSRGRTQETQYF. In DNA, the CDR3 is TGCGCCAGCAGCTCCAGGGGGCGCACCCAAGAGACCCAGTACTTC.

The rearrangement links TRBV11-2 to TRBJ2-5; 8 bases map to TRBD1. CDR3 length: 16 amino acids. From germline, CDR1 is SGHAT and CDR2 FQNNGV. V lost 1 base, J lost 2 bases, and 6 bases stayed unmatched. Written as DNA, the CDR3 is TGTGCCAGCAGCTTAGGCGAAAACAGGGGGCAAGAGACCCAGTACTTC. This translates into CASSLGENRGQETQYF.

V is TRBV28 and J is TRBJ1-1; D unclear. CDR3 size: 14 residues. Trimming left V 6 bases short and J 3 bases short, with 14 bases between. Germline CDR1 is MDHEN and CDR2 is SYDVKM. The CDR3 DNA reads as TGTGCCAGCAGGTCCGGGGATAGGTACACTGAAGCTTTCTTT. It yields the protein CASRSGDRYTEAFF.

Here the CDR3 DNA reads TGCGCCAGCAGCACCAACACGGGAGGCTACACCTTC. It yields the protein CASSTNTGGYTF. The V gene is TRBV5-1, the J gene TRBJ1-2; no reliable D call. V lost 4 bases, J lost 8 bases, and 12 bases lay in between. The CDR3 is 12 residues long. The germline gives CDR1 SGHRS, CDR2 YFSETQ.

The V gene is TRBV5-4, the J gene TRBJ2-1; tentatively, D is TRBD2 (5 bases). Trimming took 1 base from V and 2 from J, leaving 7 bases between them. Germline CDR1 is SGHNT and CDR2 is YYREEE (reference sequence). The CDR3 length is 14 residues. CDR3 amino acids: CASSLFGTYNEQFF. CDR3 DNA: TGTGCCAGCAGCTTGTTCGGGACCTACAATGAGCAGTTCTTC.

The chain employs TRBV6-6 and TRBJ1-4; 7 nucleotides align to TRBD1. Germline V gene sequence: CDR1 MNHNY, CDR2 SVGAGI (reference sequence). Trimming removed 2 bases from V and 7 bases from J; junction bases left unmatched: 4. CDR3 length: 14 amino acids. The DNA for the CDR3 is TGTGCCAGCAGTTACACGGGACAGCGTGAAAAACTGTTTTTT. This gives the protein CASSYTGQREKLFF.